This TCR beta chain was captured in a study of T cell responses to AZD1222 COVID-19 vaccine. The wider study: Second-dose recipients at about 4 or about 12 weeks were treated as one pooled group.

With respect to this clone: Its antigen is still unknown.

Germline CDR1 and CDR2: SGHRS and YFSETQ. The CDR3 spans 18 residues. Trimming took off 2 bases at V and 0 bases at J, with 15 bases between the two ends. Study-wide points: Spike-specific TCR breadth and depth both grew after two AZD1222 doses. Vaccine-associated CD4 TCRs ranged over spike, dominating at 160-218 and 743-854. Clonal diversity was possibly underestimated, and white British individuals and females predominated among donors.

TCRdb keeps only in-frame clones here, not all; method: immunoSEQ multiplex PCR. The table has about 130,000 clones, about 90% seen once. The receptor's source is an adult in good health. Specimen: peripheral blood, collected on day 0 of AZD1222 vaccination. This chain uses TRBV5-1 with TRBJ1-6; D unresolved. The CDR3 loop reads CASSLLADQGSYNSPLHF. For the CDR3, the DNA is TGCGCCAGCAGCTTACTAGCGGATCAAGGCTCCTATAATTCACCCCTCCACTTT.